The next 31 T cell receptor beta chains were all read from a single sample in a study of T cells expressing NK-cell markers (dated by TCRdb to about 2020). To prepare the library, 5' RACE was applied. The instrument was an Illumina HiSeq 2000. The reads were reprocessed in TCRdb, with one entry per CDR3 protein sequence and no accompanying DNA. The table for this sample lists fewer than 400,000 distinct CDR3 sequences. The ten largest make up roughly 10% of the sample. The sequenced sample consisted of blood T cells: a sorted CD56 or NKG2C T cell subset, CD4+ or CD8+ T cells, or bulk PBMC T cells (not recorded which). These TCRs come from a woman between 50 and 59 years old in good health. Donor details come from another sample of the same person, matched by shared clones.

The gene calls are TRBV7-3 and TRBJ2-3; TCRdb lists TRBD2, though no DNA is available to test this call. The germline V gene encodes CDR1 SGHTA and CDR2 FQGTGA. The CDR3 loop spans 14 amino acids. Here the CDR3 reads CASSWDSNTDTQYF.

V and J are TRBV7-2 and TRBJ2-5. CDR1 is SGHTA and CDR2 is FQGNSA in the germline V gene. The CDR3 is made up of 14 amino acids. The CDR3 sequence is CASRMTLFQETQYF.

The chain has TRBV12-3 or TRBV12-4 and TRBJ2-3; TCRdb proposes TRBD2, but this gene call is untestable without DNA. The CDR3 has 14 residues. CDR3 protein: CASSWEHETDTQYF.

The chain combines TRBV7-9 with TRBJ2-2; TCRdb's D call, TRBD2, is unchecked because there is no DNA. Per germline, CDR1 SEHNR and CDR2 FQNEAQ (reference sequence). This CDR3 has 21 amino acids. The chain's CDR3 is CASSSRLAGGPDVMNTGELFF.

The chain combines TRBV27 with TRBJ2-4; TCRdb gives TRBD2 as the D gene, but with no DNA this cannot be confirmed. The germline V gene encodes CDR1 MNHEY and CDR2 SMNVEV (reference sequence). The CDR3 has 15 amino acids. The CDR3 protein is CASISAGGAGNIQYF.

CDR3 residues: CASSQVAYTGELFF. The chain is built from TRBV4-1 and TRBJ2-2. Germline V gene sequence: CDR1 MGHRA, CDR2 YSYEKL. The CDR3 is made up of 14 amino acids.

The chain uses TRBV29-1 and TRBJ1-2. Looked up from germline, CDR1 is SQVTM and CDR2 is ANQGSEA. This CDR3 has 11 amino acids. CDR3 protein: CSAAGLYGYTF.

The chain is built from TRBV20-1 and TRBJ2-1; the D call from TCRdb, TRBD1, cannot be confirmed without DNA. The germline CDR1 and CDR2 sequences are DFQATT and SNEGSKA (reference sequence). The CDR3 is 15 residues long. This CDR3 reads CSARDSGQGYNEQFF.

The chain links TRBV29-1 to TRBJ2-5; TCRdb proposes TRBD2, but this gene call is untestable without DNA. The CDR3 is made up of 12 amino acids. Germline values: CDR1 SQVTM, CDR2 ANQGSEA. The CDR3 region is CSAFSLEETQYF.

The chain links TRBV7-9 to TRBJ2-7; lacking DNA, the TRBD1 call made by TCRdb goes unchecked. CDR3 length equals 14 residues. CDR1 and CDR2 from the germline V gene are SEHNR and FQNEAQ (reference sequence). The CDR3 region is CASSTLQGPHEQYF.

The chain couples TRBV7-6 to TRBJ2-2; absent DNA, TCRdb's TRBD2 call cannot be checked. Looked up from germline, CDR1 is SGHVS and CDR2 is FNYEAQ. CDR3 length equals 16 residues. The CDR3 here is CASSSPGQRDRGELFF.

The chain uses TRBV27 and TRBJ2-1; TCRdb names TRBD2, which stays unverified in the absence of DNA. Germline V lookup: CDR1 MNHEY, CDR2 SMNVEV (reference sequence). The CDR3 contains 13 residues. CDR3 amino acids: CASSHSGSNEQFF.

The rearrangement joins TRBV9 to TRBJ2-3; absent DNA, TCRdb's TRBD1 call cannot be checked. Germline V gene sequence: CDR1 SGDLS, CDR2 YYNGEE. The CDR3 extends over 13 amino acids. The CDR3: CASSRDEANTQYF.

This chain links TRBV29-1 with TRBJ1-3; TCRdb outputs TRBD1, but without DNA this stays unchecked. Germline values: CDR1 SQVTM, CDR2 ANQGSEA. This CDR3 region has 14 residues. The CDR3 spells CSALGGPSGNTIYF.

The chain carries TRBV7-9 and TRBJ1-1; TCRdb names TRBD1, which stays unverified in the absence of DNA. The CDR3 totals 17 residues. Per the germline V gene, CDR1 is SEHNR and CDR2 is FQNEAQ (reference sequence). The CDR3 is CATSPKGTGTGDTEAFF.

V and J are TRBV20-1 and TRBJ1-2; TCRdb selects TRBD1, and the lack of DNA leaves this call unchecked. The V gene's germline CDR1 is DFQATT and CDR2 SNEGSKA (reference sequence). The CDR3 consists of 12 residues. The CDR3 loop reads CSAAQGVYGYTF.

The V call is TRBV2, the J call TRBJ1-2. This CDR3 comprises 14 residues. Germline V gene data show CDR1 as SNHLY and CDR2 as FYNNEI. CDR3 sequence: CASSELGDLGDYTF. Combining the CDR3 with reference TRBV2 and TRBJ1-2 gives the whole variable domain EPEVTQTPSHQVTQMGQEVILRCVPISNHLYFYWYRQILGQKVEFLVSFYNNEISEKSEIFDDQFSVERPDGSNFTLKIRSTKLEDSAMYFCASSELGDLGDYTFGSGTRLTVV.

The V call is TRBV5-1, the J call TRBJ2-3; with no DNA, the TCRdb D assignment of TRBD1 cannot be verified. The CDR3 runs 15 residues. Germline values: CDR1 SGHRS, CDR2 YFSETQ. The CDR3 sequence is CASSFDSGGTDTQYF.

CDR3 protein: CASSLGTEVSGEETQYF. The chain recombines TRBV11-2 with TRBJ2-5; absent DNA, TCRdb's TRBD1 call cannot be checked. The germline CDR1 and CDR2 sequences are SGHAT and FQNNGV. This CDR3 region has 17 residues.

V gene TRBV29-1 combines with J gene TRBJ1-2; the TRBD1 assignment by TCRdb is unverifiable without DNA. The CDR3 is 12 amino acids. Germline CDR1 SQVTM, CDR2 ANQGSEA. The CDR3 reads CSVGGQSYGYTF.

The chain combines TRBV3-1 with TRBJ1-2. Per the germline V gene, CDR1 is LGHDT and CDR2 is YNNKEL (reference sequence). The CDR3 has 11 amino acids. CDR3 region: CASSQGDGYTF.

This chain uses TRBV5-1 with TRBJ1-1. The CDR3 is made up of 14 amino acids. The germline V gene has CDR1 SGHRS and CDR2 YFSETQ. CDR3 sequence reads: CASSLYSTNTEAFF.

The chain carries TRBV7-2 and TRBJ2-7; TCRdb proposes TRBD2, but this gene call is untestable without DNA. Germline lookup yields CDR1 SGHTA and CDR2 FQGNSA. The CDR3 is made up of 15 amino acids. CDR3 amino acids: CASSPQTRGIGEQYF.

The chain couples TRBV7-3 to TRBJ2-1; lacking DNA, the TRBD2 call made by TCRdb goes unchecked. This CDR3 region has 14 residues. Germline loops: CDR1 SGHTA, CDR2 FQGTGA. CDR3 in amino acids: CASSSRAASGLQFF.

V and J are TRBV6-5 and TRBJ2-3; the TRBD2 assignment by TCRdb is unverifiable without DNA. CDR1 and CDR2 (germline): MNHEY, SVGAGI. The CDR3 is 14 residues long. The chain's CDR3 is CASRGTTRADTQYF.

V usage is TRBV5-1 and J usage is TRBJ2-5; TCRdb lists TRBD1, though no DNA is available to test this call. The CDR3 sequence is 16 residues long. The V gene's germline CDR1 is SGHRS and CDR2 YFSETQ. The CDR3 reads CASSLVQGRGQETQYF.

CDR3 loop: CASGRPGSIDEQFF. V usage is TRBV27 and J usage is TRBJ2-1; TCRdb proposes TRBD2, but this gene call is untestable without DNA. This CDR3 contains 14 residues. Germline CDR1 MNHEY, CDR2 SMNVEV (reference sequence).

The V gene is TRBV2, the J gene TRBJ2-1; the TCRdb call, TRBD1, lacks DNA for checking. The CDR3 spans 13 residues. Germline CDR1 is SNHLY and CDR2 is FYNNEI. CDR3 amino acids: CATPPPGSNEQFF.

The chain links TRBV7-9 to TRBJ2-1; checking the TCRdb D call of TRBD2 is not possible without DNA. This CDR3 has 19 residues. CDR1 is SEHNR, CDR2 FQNEAQ, per germline (reference sequence). The CDR3 reads CASSAGISGTSGSYNEQFF.

The chain recombines TRBV6-5 with TRBJ2-7. CDR1 MNHEY and CDR2 SVGAGI come from the germline V gene. The CDR3 spans 13 residues. CDR3 loop: CASRKVLSYEQYF.

CDR3 in amino acids: CASSQVRGSQETQYF. V gene TRBV4-1 combines with J gene TRBJ2-5; the D call from TCRdb, TRBD1, cannot be confirmed without DNA. This CDR3 has 15 residues. CDR1 is MGHRA, CDR2 YSYEKL, per germline.